This T cell receptor beta chain was observed in a study of blood T cell repertoires in COVID-19. Germline V CDR1 and CDR2: PRHDT, FYEKMQ (reference sequence). There are 15 residues in the CDR3. The ends were cut back, 2 bases at V and 3 bases at J, with 10 bases in the middle. Some clones are missing from TCRdb's copy, which holds only in-frame ones; the method was immunoSEQ multiplex PCR. The table has roughly 30,000 clones, about 79% seen once. The sequence came from a human donor in a cohort sampled during active COVID-19. This chain uses TRBV13 with TRBJ2-2; D is ambiguous. The sequenced sample was peripheral blood. The CDR3 DNA is TGTGCCAGCAGCTTATCGGAGATCTACACCGGGGAGCTGTTTTTT. This sequence encodes CASSLSEIYTGELFF.